What follows is one T cell receptor beta chain and its context. Antigen: not known. From germline, CDR1 is KGHSH and CDR2 LQKENI. The CDR3 sequence is 15 residues long. Trimming cost V 5 bases and J 0 bases, with 11 bases left between them. The data are from a study of OX40 agonist ivuxolimab in advanced cancers. Regarding the study as a whole: In CD8+ T cells, expanded clones were on average more numerous than in CD4+.

Assay used: immunoSEQ multiplex PCR; TCRdb lists only in-frame clones, some missing. The data hold 54,000 or so clones, with 80% observed a single time. The V gene is TRBV18, the J gene TRBJ1-5, with a tentative D call TRBD1 (6 bases). This clonotype originated in an adult with an advanced solid tumor such as melanoma, head and neck, liver or kidney cancer. The sample consisted of CD4+ or CD8+ T cells sorted from blood, taken in a trial of the OX40 agonist ivuxolimab. For the CDR3, the DNA is TGTGCCAGCTCAGAATTGGACAGTAGCAATCAGCCCCAGCATTTT. Its translation: CASSELDSSNQPQHF.